One sample yielded the 18 T cell receptor beta chains listed below, sequenced in a study of blood T cell repertoires in COVID-19. TCRdb's table, derived via immunoSEQ multiplex PCR, lists solely in-frame clones and lacks some. The repertoire has roughly 200,000 clones, 80% to 90% of them found once; the top ten carry about 9.4%. The sequencing sample was made of PBMCs or T cells enriched from blood (not recorded which). Receptors originate from a young man with acute COVID-19.

This clone was seen a handful of times. The chain couples TRBV5-6 to TRBJ2-7; a possible D gene is TRBD2 (5 bases). CDR3 length equals 15 residues. Trimming pared 1 base from V and 3 bases from J, leaving 14 bases between. Looked up from germline, CDR1 is SGHDT and CDR2 is YYEEEE. The CDR3 bases are TGTGCCAGCAGCTTGATTAGTCAGGCGGGCTACGAGCAGTACTTC. This sequence encodes CASSLISQAGYEQYF.

The chain employs TRBV5-5 and TRBJ2-5; D perhaps matches TRBD1 (6 bases). The CDR3 is 16 amino acids. Germline V gene lookup returns CDR1 SGHKS and CDR2 YYEKEE (reference sequence). V shed 4 bases and J shed 4 bases, with 20 bases lying between them. CDR3 DNA sequence: TGTGCCAGCAGCGCTCCCGGAACCCAGGACAGAGAGACCCAGTACTTC. Residues: CASSAPGTQDRETQYF.

The chain recombines TRBV2 with TRBJ1-2; 7 positions agree with TRBD1. The CDR3 contains 14 residues. The junction had 9 bases not matched to a gene; V was cut back by 6 bases and J by 5 bases. In germline, CDR1 is SNHLY, CDR2 FYNNEI. In nucleotides, the CDR3 is TGTGCCAGCAGGAGGGAGAAGGGGGCGTATGGCTACACCTTC. Protein sequence: CASRREKGAYGYTF.

CDR3 DNA: TGTGCCAGCAGTTCCACCGGGACTAGCGGTTACAATGAGCAGTTCTTC. It specifies CASSSTGTSGYNEQFF. This sequence joins TRBV27 and TRBJ2-1, with TRBD2 identical over 11 bases. CDR1 is MNHEY, CDR2 SMNVEV, per germline (reference sequence). The CDR3 is 16 amino acids. The V segment lost 4 bases and the J segment 4 bases; nucleotides outside the gene matches: 6.

The chain uses TRBV15 and TRBJ2-3; 7 nucleotides agree with TRBD2. CDR1 LNHNV and CDR2 YYDKDF come from the germline V gene (reference sequence). V trimming: 5 bases; J trimming: 1 base; junction bases outside the gene matches: 3. This CDR3 contains 14 residues. In DNA form, the CDR3 reads TGTGCCACCAGCCGGGAGGCAGGCACAGATACGCAGTATTTT. This translates into CATSREAGTDTQYF.

V and J are TRBV6-5 and TRBJ1-2, with D unresolved. With 6 bases removed from V and 2 bases from J, the gap between germline ends came to 10 bases. The germline CDR1 and CDR2 sequences are MNHEY and SVGAGI. The CDR3 loop spans 13 amino acids. The CDR3 coding sequence is TGTGCCAGCAGCCTCACGCTAAACTATGGCTACACCTTC. Amino acid sequence: CASSLTLNYGYTF.

Written as DNA, the CDR3 is TGTGCCAGCAGCGAGACAGGGTGGATCTCTGGAAACACCATATATTTT. Residues: CASSETGWISGNTIYF. The gene calls are TRBV9 and TRBJ1-3; TRBD1 aligns across 7 bases. The length of the CDR3 is 16 residues. Germline assignment: CDR1 SGDLS and CDR2 YYNGEE. J was trimmed by 0 bases and V by 3 bases; bases with no gene match: 6.

V gene TRBV15 combines with J gene TRBJ2-3, with D perhaps TRBD2 (5 bases). This CDR3 is built from 18 residues. In germline, CDR1 is LNHNV, CDR2 YYDKDF (reference sequence). Trimming shortened V by 0 bases and J by 1 base, and 17 bases separated the two germline ends. The CDR3: CATSRDLLSAVGTDTQYF. The CDR3 DNA reads as TGTGCCACCAGCAGAGATTTACTATCAGCGGTTGGCACAGATACGCAGTATTTT.

This chain joins TRBV7-8 and TRBJ1-1; tentative D call: TRBD1 (5 bases). The CDR3 loop spans 14 amino acids. In germline, CDR1 is SGHVS, CDR2 FQNEAQ. Trimming shortened V by 1 base and J by 0 bases, and 6 bases separated the two germline ends. The DNA for the CDR3 is TGTGCCAGCAGCTTAGGACAGTTGAACACTGAAGCTTTCTTT. It codes for CASSLGQLNTEAFF.

The chain joins TRBV2 to TRBJ2-1, with 15 bases identical to TRBD2. The J segment lost 3 bases and the V segment lost 6 bases, leaving 3 bases of the junction unmatched. The CDR3 totals 16 residues. The V gene's germline CDR1 is SNHLY and CDR2 FYNNEI. CDR3 sequence: CASSGLAGGGYNEQFF. For the CDR3, the DNA is TGTGCCAGCAGCGGACTAGCGGGAGGGGGCTACAATGAGCAGTTCTTC.

V usage is TRBV5-4 and J usage is TRBJ2-7; TRBD2 matches at 10 bases. The V gene end was trimmed by 1 base and the J gene end by 0 bases; junction bases not matched to a gene: 1. In germline, CDR1 is SGHNT, CDR2 YYREEE (reference sequence). The CDR3 has 15 amino acids. CDR3 in amino acids: CASSLPSGSSYEQYF. CDR3 nucleotides: TGTGCCAGCAGCTTGCCTAGCGGGAGCTCCTACGAGCAGTACTTC.

CDR3 sequence: CAISEVGGTGELFF. CDR3 in DNA: TGTGCCATCAGTGAGGTGGGGGGTACCGGGGAGCTGTTTTTT. This sequence joins TRBV10-3 and TRBJ2-2, with D perhaps matching TRBD2 (6 bases). V was shortened by 2 bases and J by 5 bases, with 9 bases between the two germline ends. This CDR3 comprises 14 residues. In germline, CDR1 is ENHRY, CDR2 SYGVKD.

This clone was counted a single time. This sequence joins TRBV25-1 and TRBJ2-1; D is unresolved. There are 14 residues in the CDR3. Per germline, CDR1 MGHDK and CDR2 SYGVNS. V was trimmed by 3 bases and J by 0 bases, leaving 6 bases between them. This chain's CDR3 is CASSDYSSYNEQFF. The CDR3 nucleotides are TGTGCCAGCAGTGATTACAGCTCCTACAATGAGCAGTTCTTC.

The rearrangement uses TRBV13 and TRBJ2-7, with 11 positions matching TRBD2. The V gene end was trimmed by 2 bases and the J gene end by 1 base; junction bases not matched to a gene: 4. Germline CDR1 PRHDT, CDR2 FYEKMQ (reference sequence). The CDR3 is 16 amino acids. The chain's CDR3 is CASSLTSGRGSYEQYF. As DNA, the CDR3 is TGTGCCAGCAGCTTAACTAGCGGGAGAGGTTCCTACGAGCAGTACTTC. The full variable domain, with the rest looked up from reference TRBV13 and TRBJ2-7, is AAGVIQSPRHLIKEKRETATLKCYPIPRHDTVYWYQQGPGQDPQFLISFYEKMQSDKGSIPDRFSAQQFSDYHSELNMSSLELGDSALYFCASSLTSGRGSYEQYFGPGTRLTVT.

V usage is TRBV11-3 and J usage is TRBJ2-6; TRBD2 might be the D (5 bases). The CDR3 is made up of 18 amino acids. V was trimmed by 0 bases and J by 2 bases, leaving 14 bases between them. Germline values: CDR1 SGHNT, CDR2 YENEEA. Here the CDR3 reads CASSLDLSRGPGANVLTF. The CDR3 DNA reads as TGTGCCAGCAGCTTAGATCTTAGCCGAGGGCCTGGGGCCAACGTCCTGACTTTC.

The rearrangement links TRBV18 to TRBJ1-1; D is perhaps TRBD1 (5 bases). The V gene lost 2 bases and the J gene lost 4 bases, with 11 bases spanning the gap. The CDR3 loop spans 14 amino acids. The germline gives CDR1 KGHSH, CDR2 LQKENI. CDR3 amino acids: CASSPGLGGTEAFF. The CDR3, as DNA: TGTGCCAGCTCACCAGGCCTCGGGGGCACTGAAGCTTTCTTT.

This sequence joins TRBV2 and TRBJ2-5; D ambiguous. This CDR3 has 13 amino acids. V lost 3 bases and J lost 1, with 6 bases in between. Per germline, CDR1 SNHLY and CDR2 FYNNEI. The CDR3 sequence: CASSDLGQETQYF. DNA of the CDR3: TGTGCCAGCAGTGATCTCGGCCAAGAGACCCAGTACTTC.

V is TRBV10-2 and J is TRBJ2-7, with D possibly being TRBD2 (6 bases). V was shortened by 7 bases and J by 2 bases, with 15 bases between the two germline ends. CDR1 WSHSY and CDR2 SAAADI come from the germline V gene. This CDR3 has 14 residues. CDR3 loop: CASTLETSPYEQYF. CDR3 DNA: TGCGCCAGCACCCTCGAGACTAGTCCCTACGAGCAGTACTTC.